This TCR beta chain was profiled in a study of cytomegalovirus exposure and HLA in healthy donors (dated by TCRdb to 2016 to 2017). Looking at the study overall: According to an earlier analysis of around 600 of the donors, roughly 180 million T cells yielded 90 million to 140 million unique TCR beta sequences and less than 300 Gb of sequence data. The number of typed donors differed by locus: roughly 620-630 for A, B, C, DRB1 and DQB1; 522 for DQA1; over 600 for DPA1; and 400 to 480 for DPB1. The study used immunosequencing to profile the T cell repertoires of approximately 650 subjects and linked those repertoires to cytomegalovirus serostatus. All discovery cohort repertoires had been generated on a single sequencing platform. Across some 400 genotyped donors of the cohort, an average of approximately 240,000 unique TCR beta nucleotide sequences per donor were sequenced, and 15% to 20% of those sequences were non-productive. In a later genetic analysis, genome-wide SNP genotypes for about 60% of the 666 donors were used, and that subset was treated as a discovery cohort. To predict cytomegalovirus infection status, the study combined high-throughput TCR immunosequencing, statistical association of individual TCRs with disease status, and machine learning. In a later analysis, previously published TCR beta repertoires from fewer than 750 donors were re-analyzed and high-resolution HLA genotyping was added so that TCR occurrence patterns could be studied. Four to six DR-DQ haplotypes were handled as single units for association and clustering, since linkage in the cohort was strong. In addition to the first cohort of 650 to 800 subjects, a separate validation cohort of 120 different subjects was used. HLA typing covered class I and class II loci at four-digit resolution. Rather than using new phenotypic data, the later analysis identified candidate immune exposures from TCR beta sequences and from how often those sequences occurred across donors. An early release that covered some 640 HLA-typed donors contained approximately 300 gigabases of sequencing data and some 87 million unique TCR sequences. The study aimed to test whether cataloging public T cell receptors could reveal signatures of past pathogen exposure. Donor age, sex, ethnicity and CMV serostatus were compiled together with the repertoire data. Of the approximately 400 genotyped donors, roughly 80% fell in the genetic ancestry cluster associated with self-reported Caucasian donors. In an earlier analysis of 587 of the donors, high-throughput TCR beta sequencing was used to judge whether each TCR beta V gene segment behaved as functional or pseudogenic. Study-wide findings and limitations: While some public TCRs were present in many individuals, most TCR sequences turned up only very rarely across donors. In an earlier analysis of around 500 of the donors, most TCR beta V segments appeared in productive rearrangements about 90% or about 30% of the time, broadly matching IMGT annotations. Because HLA typing was missing for some donors at each locus, association tests included only the typed subset. In vitro tests confirmed that three of the cytomegalovirus-associated TCR beta chains recognize cytomegalovirus antigens. Presence/absence analyses assumed roughly uniform sequencing depth across donors, an assumption that may not hold. In a later analysis, some 17,000 TCR beta sequences were associated with specific HLA alleles at a false discovery rate of 0.05. In a later analysis, HLA-associated TCR beta chains were found to be more clonally expanded and to have lower generation probabilities than equally common non-associated chains. In a later analysis, TCR association rates were found to vary across HLA loci, with the most associated TCRs seen for DRB1 alleles and the fewest for HLA-C alleles. The study listed approximately 150 TCR beta chains as associated with cytomegalovirus. In a later genetic analysis, fewer N-insertions in productive TCRs were reported among donors in an Asian-associated ancestry cluster than the roughly 700-donor mean. According to the authors, the approach could potentially be generalized to other disease states and immunological phenotypes. An association between a missense DCLRE1C variant and V-gene and J-gene trimming of TCR beta chains was found in a later genetic analysis and replicated in an independent cohort. Because counts were too low, roughly 17 rarely observed V segments, including chromosome 9 orphons, were left out of the earlier analysis of a few hundred of the donors. For the cohort, immune exposure information was limited to CMV serostatus. When HLA alleles, especially DR and DQ, strongly co-occurred, attributing TCR associations to individual alleles was difficult. A cluster of highly shared sequence variants was judged likely to be a technical artifact of the sequencing pipeline. A further reported finding was that TCR beta sequences accurately predicted the HLA-A and HLA-B alleles for most subjects in the first cohort. Most CMV-associated TCR beta chains appeared to be HLA-restricted in a later analysis, and the HLA associations seemed to be driven largely by CMV exposure. A later analysis reported that several top co-occurrence clusters appeared linked to parvovirus B19, influenza, CMV and Epstein-Barr virus. Because the 87-base-pair reads could not distinguish some IMGT-functional V segments, including TRBV6-2 and TRBV6-3, those segments were excluded. Cytomegalovirus status was reported to be diagnosed by the classifier with high specificity and sensitivity in both the original and validation cohorts. The cohort was sequenced for TCR beta chains only, and without alpha or paired-chain data the features that could be detected were limited. Correlated functional status among segregating V segments might reflect linkage disequilibrium, but an unknown experimental factor could not be ruled out.

Reading the germline V gene gives CDR1 SGDLS and CDR2 YYNGEE. Compared with germline, V lacks 0 bases and J lacks 10 bases; bases without a gene match: 13. The CDR3 runs 16 amino acids, cysteine and phenylalanine included. Just the 48-base CDR3 DNA is kept, in frame starting at base 1. The library was built by means of the immunoSEQ multiplex PCR assay. For the multiplex PCR, a mixture combining 60 forward primers for TCR Vbeta segments and 13 reverse primers for TCR Jbeta segments was used. The CDR3 region of rearranged TCR beta genes was amplified from genomic DNA with a multiplex PCR assay. On the Illumina HiSeq System, the amplified TCR beta libraries were sequenced as 87-base-pair reads. In the authors' own workflow: In a later analysis, tens of millions of unique TCR beta chains were counted across the 690 or so repertoires, and roughly 11 million of these chains were shared by at least two donors. To remove PCR and sequencing errors, raw reads were error-corrected and collapsed into unique sequences using a nearest-neighbor algorithm that merged closely related sequences. Alignment of CDR3 sequences to IMGT reference sequences was used to assign V, D and J gene segments. For a sequence to be retained, a match of at least six nucleotides was required to both a V gene segment and a J gene segment. A rearrangement counted as productive if the CDR3 had no stop codons and remained in frame with V and J, and every other rearrangement counted as non-productive. CDR3 was defined by IMGT convention, running from the second conserved V-encoded cysteine to the conserved J-encoded phenylalanine. In an earlier analysis of just under 600 of the donors, sequences lacking an unambiguous match to a single V gene segment were excluded. In an earlier analysis of 450 to 750 of the donors, a V segment was called functional when productive rearrangements were above 56.7%, and segregating when the standard deviation between donors exceeded 5%. A statistical classification framework was developed to diagnose cytomegalovirus status using the catalog of TCR beta chain sequences. A later analysis assigned V and J genes by comparing TCR nucleotide sequences with IMGT/GENE-DB human TR gene sequences. In a later analysis, CDR3 sequences and most-parsimonious VDJ recombination scenarios were assigned using the TCRdist pipeline. In a later analysis, each TCR beta chain was defined by its CDR3 amino acid sequence together with its V-gene family, and reads lacking a unique V-gene family were excluded. In a later analysis, some 600 highly shared, low-generation-probability nucleotide sequences were removed to address suspected cross-contamination and a sequencing artifact. For each public chain, a later analysis derived a clonal expansion index from normalized ranks of inferred template counts within each repertoire. In a later analysis, generation probabilities were computed with a VDJ recombination model fitted to out-of-frame rearrangements, and the resulting probabilities were checked against IGoR. In a later analysis, TCR-TCR, TCR-HLA and TCR-CMV co-occurrence was scored with hypergeometric tests, and a repertoire-size bias correction was applied to TCR pairs. A later analysis estimated false discovery rates by permuting HLA or CMV assignments 20 times. A later analysis grouped co-occurring TCRs with DBSCAN, adding TCRdist sequence similarity when clustering within HLA-allele-positive subsets. Repertoires with fewer than 30,000 or more than 120,000 public chains were left out of co-occurrence clustering, as were a handful of repertoires with anomalous nucleotide sharing. The table comes from immuneACCESS by way of TCRdb, which keeps in-frame sequences with V and J called. Part of the clones is missing from these tables; in studies checked, under half for an unresolved V gene and the rest for unknown reasons. V and J calls and clone size are copied from that table; D and trimming were computed from the DNA. This sample has just under 95,000 clones in its table, and more than 75% of those were observed once. Of the sample, under 13% falls within the top ten clones.

As for this clone: The specificity of this receptor is unknown. No base qualities exist here, and no much larger clone lies one base off it.

In total, approximately 610 healthy bone marrow donors made up the cohort. At the time of sampling, every cohort member was nominally healthy, though immune exposures that went unrecorded were likely present. CMV serostatus was positive for 250 to 300 and negative for about half of the roughly 700 cohort members, and was not recorded for this donor. A peripheral blood sample was provided by each donor, and peripheral blood mononuclear cells were used for TCR beta sequencing. The Qiagen DNeasy Blood Extraction Kit was used to extract genomic DNA from the blood cell samples. The rearrangement combines TRBV9 with TRBJ2-1; 7 junctional bases match TRBD2. The origin of this receptor is a human donor in good health. Sequenced input: PBMCs. The DNA sequence is as follows: TGTGCCAGCAGCGTAGATGGCGGGGGAGCCTTTACCGAGCAGTTCTTC. Translation gives CASSVDGGGAFTEQFF.